This T cell receptor beta chain was retrieved from a study of blood T cell repertoires in COVID-19. This CDR3 region has 13 residues. The germline V gene encodes CDR1 LNHDA and CDR2 SQIVND (reference sequence). V was clipped by 1 base and J by 6 bases, with 7 bases between them. As originally analysed: Nucleated cell counts were estimated from reference gene primer amplification. Method: immunoSEQ multiplex PCR; TCRdb's copy keeps in-frame clones and lacks some. From that table come the V and J calls and clone size; the DNA was used to work out D and trimming. The sample holds about 190,000 clones, 86% seen once.

The TCR originated in a woman aged 25 to 39 who had recovered from COVID-19. The sequencing input was PBMCs or T cells enriched from blood (not recorded which). The chain carries TRBV19 and TRBJ2-1; D is possibly TRBD1 (5 bases). CDR3 residues: CASSIVQGNEQFF. Written as DNA, the CDR3 is TGTGCCAGTAGTATAGTCCAGGGCAATGAGCAGTTCTTC.